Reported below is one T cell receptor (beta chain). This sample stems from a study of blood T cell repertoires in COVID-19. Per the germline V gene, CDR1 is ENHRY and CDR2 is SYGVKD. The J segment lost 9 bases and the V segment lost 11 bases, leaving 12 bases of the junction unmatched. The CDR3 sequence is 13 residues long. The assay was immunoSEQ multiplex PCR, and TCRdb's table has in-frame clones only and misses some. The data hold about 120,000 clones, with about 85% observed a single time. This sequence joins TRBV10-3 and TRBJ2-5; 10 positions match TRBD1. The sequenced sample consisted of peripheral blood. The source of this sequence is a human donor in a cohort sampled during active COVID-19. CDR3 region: CAAGQGVEDPQYF. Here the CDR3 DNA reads TGTGCCGCTGGACAGGGGGTAGAGGACCCCCAGTACTTC.